The 30 T cell receptor beta chains in this list originate from one sample, sequenced in a study of cytomegalovirus exposure and HLA in healthy donors. PCR employed 60 Vbeta and 13 Jbeta primers. Here immunoSEQ multiplex PCR was the method, and the copy in TCRdb shows in-frame clones only, minus some. The sample yields 100,000 to 150,000 clones, about 80% seen once. Specimen: PBMCs. The receptors originated from a woman between 45 and 65 years old in good health and CMV-seronegative.

The rearrangement links TRBV18 to TRBJ2-5; 7 positions agree with TRBD2. This CDR3 spans 15 amino acids. Germline CDR1 is KGHSH and CDR2 is LQKENI. V dropped 1 base and J dropped 4; count of bases not matched to a gene: 6. The CDR3 loop reads CASSPRGGSAETQYF. The DNA of the CDR3 is TGTGCCAGCTCACCACGGGGCGGGAGTGCAGAGACCCAGTACTTC.

This rearrangement joins TRBV21-1 to TRBJ2-7; the table calls TRBD1, which could not be checked here. TRBV21-1 is recorded as a pseudogene. The CDR3 runs to 14 residues. CDR3: CASSHLSQIYEQYF. DNA of the CDR3: TGTGCCAGCAGCCACCTCTCCCAGATCTACGAGCAGTACTTC.

This rearrangement joins TRBV7-2 to TRBJ1-1; D unclear. Per the germline V gene, CDR1 is SGHTA and CDR2 is FQGNSA. The CDR3 has 13 amino acids. V was cut by 6 bases and J by 0 bases, with 8 bases left in between. The CDR3 DNA follows: TGTGCCAGCAGTAACAAGTTGAACACTGAAGCTTTCTTT. Its translation: CASSNKLNTEAFF.

The CDR3 DNA reads TGTGCCAGCAGTTTCGAGACAGCCAGATTGAACACTGAAGCTTTCTTT. Protein sequence: CASSFETARLNTEAFF. The V call is TRBV27, the J call TRBJ1-1; D is possibly TRBD1 (5 bases). Germline CDR1 is MNHEY and CDR2 is SMNVEV (reference sequence). Trimming took 3 bases from V and 0 from J, leaving 14 bases between them. The CDR3 length is 16 residues.

The chain uses TRBV21-1 and TRBJ1-2; the table assigns TRBD1, which was not confirmed against the DNA. TRBV21-1 is termed a pseudogene. CDR3 size: 15 residues. CDR3 in amino acids: CASSKPDAGFQGYTF. In nucleotides, the CDR3 is TGTGCCAGCAGCAAACCCGACGCAGGGTTCCAAGGCTACACCTTC.

V and J are TRBV9 and TRBJ2-1; D is undetermined. The V gene's germline CDR1 is SGDLS and CDR2 YYNGEE. V lost 0 bases and J lost 5, with 9 bases in between. The CDR3 consists of 14 residues. CDR3 DNA sequence: TGTGCCAGCAGCGTAGAGGTAGCTAACAATGAGCAGTTCTTC. Its translation: CASSVEVANNEQFF.

This chain joins TRBV25-1 and TRBJ2-2; 12 bases agree with TRBD2. V lost 8 bases, J lost 9 bases, and 19 bases stayed unmatched. The CDR3 has 18 amino acids. CDR1 is MGHDK, CDR2 SYGVNS, per germline. The CDR3: CASGSLLAGGMVVRELFF. The CDR3 DNA follows: TGTGCCAGCGGATCCCTTCTAGCGGGAGGGATGGTTGTCCGGGAGCTGTTTTTT.

To note about this clone: One junction end disagrees with the germline gene, perhaps due to a read error. The chain couples TRBV30 to TRBJ1-5; D perhaps matches TRBD1 (6 bases). The germline CDR1 and CDR2 sequences are GTSNPN and SVGIG (reference sequence). The CDR3 is 12 residues long. CDR3 residues: CAWTQGSQPQNF. The DNA for the CDR3 is TGTGCCTGGACACAGGGAAGTCAGCCCCAGAATTTT.

The V call is TRBV4-3, the J call TRBJ2-1; 7 bases line up with TRBD1. This CDR3 comprises 16 residues. The junction had 10 bases not matched to a gene; V was cut back by 5 bases and J by 3 bases. Germline-derived CDR1 and CDR2 are LGHNA and YSLEER. CDR3 region: CASSSTFGTVYNEQFF. The CDR3 region has the DNA TGCGCCAGCAGCTCCACGTTCGGGACAGTCTACAATGAGCAGTTCTTC.

V is TRBV11-3 and J is TRBJ1-1; D gene uncertain. CDR1 is SGHNT, CDR2 YENEEA, per germline. The CDR3 contains 13 residues. V lost 8 bases, J lost 7 bases, and 17 bases lay in between. The CDR3 nucleotides are TGTGCCAGCCTTTTAAGCCCGGGGATTGAAGCTTTCTTT. It encodes CASLLSPGIEAFF.

This clone was picked up a small number of times. The rearrangement links TRBV7-2 to TRBJ2-5; TRBD2 might be the D (6 bases). Trimming left V 0 bases short and J 7 bases short, with 12 bases between. CDR3 length: 14 residues. Germline assignment: CDR1 SGHTA and CDR2 FQGNSA. The DNA of the CDR3 is TGTGCCAGCAGCTTAGCTAGCGGAACCCCGACCCAGTACTTC. This codes for CASSLASGTPTQYF.

V usage is TRBV9 and J usage is TRBJ2-1; no clear D gene. The CDR3 is 15 amino acids. The V gene's germline CDR1 is SGDLS and CDR2 YYNGEE. Trimming took 4 bases from V and 0 from J, leaving 11 bases between them. DNA of the CDR3: TGTGCCAGCAGCTTGAGACTGAGCTCCTACAATGAGCAGTTCTTC. Translating it yields CASSLRLSSYNEQFF.

The genes are TRBV6-6 and TRBJ1-5; TRBD1 aligns across 7 bases. V lost 7 bases and J lost 3; bases outside the gene matches: 9. Germline CDR1 and CDR2: MNHNY and SVGAGI (reference sequence). The CDR3 contains 15 residues. CDR3 region: CASIPGTVPNQPQHF. CDR3 coding DNA: TGTGCCAGCATTCCCGGGACAGTCCCCAATCAGCCCCAGCATTTT.

The chain carries TRBV4-3 and TRBJ1-5; D gene unclear. Trimming pared 0 bases from V and 7 bases from J, leaving 13 bases between. Germline-derived CDR1 and CDR2 are LGHNA and YSLEER. The CDR3 has 15 residues. CDR3 amino acids: CASSQEARGDQPQHF. CDR3 in DNA: TGCGCCAGCAGCCAAGAGGCTCGGGGTGACCAGCCCCAGCATTTT.

The V gene is TRBV5-6, the J gene TRBJ2-5, with 8 bases that match TRBD1. The CDR3 is made up of 13 amino acids. Germline values: CDR1 SGHDT, CDR2 YYEEEE. V trimming: 6 bases; J trimming: 2 bases; junction bases outside the gene matches: 3. This CDR3 reads CASTRTGQETQYF. CDR3 DNA: TGTGCCAGCACCCGGACAGGGCAAGAGACCCAGTACTTC.

This clone was picked up one time. V gene TRBV9 combines with J gene TRBJ1-1; maybe TRBD1 (6 bases). Deletions cut 0 bases from V and 5 bases from J, with 23 bases between. CDR1 is SGDLS, CDR2 YYNGEE, per germline. The length of the CDR3 is 18 residues. This CDR3 reads CASSVVGLGGASWTEAFF. The CDR3 DNA sequence: TGTGCCAGCAGCGTAGTAGGCTTAGGGGGGGCCTCGTGGACTGAAGCTTTCTTT.

V gene TRBV30 combines with J gene TRBJ1-4, with TRBD1 as a possible D gene (5 bases). Trimming took 7 bases from V and 4 from J, leaving 13 bases between them. The CDR3 is 13 residues long. The V gene's germline CDR1 is GTSNPN and CDR2 SVGIG (reference sequence). This CDR3 is CASNRKVNEKLFF. The CDR3 bases are TGTGCCTCCAACAGGAAAGTTAATGAAAAACTGTTTTTT.

The genes are TRBV6-1 and TRBJ1-5; no clear D. Looked up from germline, CDR1 is MNHNS and CDR2 is SASEGT. The V and J ends lost 1 base and 3 bases respectively, with 13 bases between them. CDR3 size: 16 residues. The CDR3 nucleotides are TGTGCCAGCAGTGAAGGAGTCGGGTCTGACAATCAGCCCCAGCATTTT. Translated: CASSEGVGSDNQPQHF.

V and J are TRBV7-9 and TRBJ1-3, with D possibly matching TRBD1 (5 bases). Per the germline V gene, CDR1 is SEHNR and CDR2 is FQNEAQ (reference sequence). The V and J ends lost 5 bases and 8 bases respectively, with 13 bases between them. The CDR3 runs 13 residues. The CDR3 DNA follows: TGTGCCAGCAGCCCAGGGCGGCCGTACACCATATATTTT. Translating it yields CASSPGRPYTIYF. The variable domain in full, completed from reference TRBV7-9 and TRBJ1-3, reads DTGVSQNPRHKITKRGQNVTFRCDPISEHNRLYWYRQTLGQGPEFLTYFQNEAQLEKSRLLSDRFSAERPKGSFSTLEIQRTEQGDSAMYLCASSPGRPYTIYFGEGSWLTVV.

This clone was seen only a few times. The chain has TRBV5-5 and TRBJ2-7; D ambiguous. V lost 3 bases to trimming and J lost 7 bases, with 17 bases between them. CDR3 length equals 14 residues. Germline CDR1 reads SGHKS; CDR2 reads YYEKEE (reference sequence). The CDR3 loop is CASSSSRPHVEQYV. The CDR3 bases are TGTGCCAGCAGCTCGAGTAGGCCACACGTGGAGCAGTACGTC.

The CDR3 DNA is TGTGCCAGCAGCCTAGGGAGCGGGACAAGCACAGATACGCAGTATTTT. Translating it yields CASSLGSGTSTDTQYF. This chain links TRBV28 with TRBJ2-3; the D gene is possibly TRBD2 (7 bases). The germline V gene encodes CDR1 MDHEN and CDR2 SYDVKM. The V gene lost 6 bases and the J gene lost 0 bases, with 16 bases spanning the gap. The CDR3 totals 16 residues.

The chain links TRBV29-1 to TRBJ2-1; TRBD2 aligns across 12 bases. Germline V lookup: CDR1 SQVTM, CDR2 ANQGSEA. The CDR3 totals 14 residues. Unmatched junction bases numbered 10, after V lost 7 bases and J lost 9 bases. CDR3 in amino acids: CSAPRPGLAGEQFF. The CDR3, as DNA: TGCAGCGCCCCTCGCCCGGGACTAGCGGGTGAGCAGTTCTTC.

The chain combines TRBV7-9 with TRBJ2-5, with D perhaps TRBD2 (6 bases). This CDR3 contains 17 residues. Trimming removed 0 bases from V and 4 bases from J, with 18 bases in between. The V gene's germline CDR1 is SEHNR and CDR2 FQNEAQ (reference sequence). The CDR3 sequence is CASSLATPGRGLETQYF. Written as DNA, the CDR3 is TGTGCCAGCAGCTTAGCCACCCCGGGACGGGGGTTAGAGACCCAGTACTTC.

The V call is TRBV30, the J call TRBJ2-5; 8 bases align to TRBD1. Judging by the DNA end, TRBJ2-7 fits better; the J call may be wrong. The CDR3 contains 16 residues. Germline V gene lookup returns CDR1 GTSNPN and CDR2 SVGIG (reference sequence). CDR3 loop: CAWSVFFGTGSYEQYF. The CDR3 region has the DNA TGTGCCTGGAGTGTATTCTTCGGGACAGGCTCCTACGAGCAGTACTTC.

This clone turned up a few times. The chain has TRBV11-3 and TRBJ1-1; D perhaps matches TRBD1 (6 bases). The CDR3 totals 12 residues. Germline CDR1 SGHNT, CDR2 YENEEA. V lost 6 bases and J 8 bases, leaving 13 bases between the germline ends. Written as DNA, the CDR3 is TGTGCCAGCAGTTCCGCGGACAGAGAAGCTTTCTTT. Translated, it gives CASSSADREAFF. Based on the CDR3 plus reference TRBV11-3 and TRBJ1-1, the full variable domain is EAGVVQSPRYKIIEKKQPVAFWCNPISGHNTLYWYLQNLGQGPELLIRYENEEAVDDSQLPKDRFSAERLKGVDSTLKIQPAELGDSAVYLCASSSADREAFFGQGTRLTVV.

The chain recombines TRBV27 with TRBJ2-3; 12 nucleotides align to TRBD2. This CDR3 region has 16 residues. In germline, CDR1 is MNHEY, CDR2 SMNVEV (reference sequence). J gave up 5 bases and V 8 bases, and 11 bases lay outside the gene matches. CDR3 amino acids: CASGARLAGVLDTQYF. The CDR3 bases are TGTGCCAGCGGTGCCCGACTAGCGGGAGTCTTAGATACGCAGTATTTT.

There are a few counts of this clone. The chain couples TRBV27 to TRBJ1-5, with a weak D call TRBD1 (6 bases). CDR1 is MNHEY and CDR2 is SMNVEV in the germline V gene (reference sequence). This CDR3 spans 12 amino acids. Trimming stripped 6 bases from V and 4 bases from J, with 7 bases between. The CDR3 reads CASRTGNQPQHF. As DNA, the CDR3 is TGTGCCAGCAGAACAGGGAATCAGCCCCAGCATTTT.

The genes are TRBV6-6 and TRBJ2-5; possible D gene TRBD1, 5 bases. V was pared by 6 bases and J by 1 base, with 15 bases between. Germline V lookup: CDR1 MNHNY, CDR2 SVGAGI (reference sequence). This CDR3 has 15 residues. In DNA form, the CDR3 reads TGTGCCAGCAGGCCAGGGATTTACTTCCAAGAGACCCAGTACTTC. Translating gives CASRPGIYFQETQYF.

This clone was recorded once. The genes are TRBV7-6 and TRBJ2-2, with a weak D call TRBD2 (6 bases). This CDR3 comprises 12 residues. Trimming removed 11 bases from V and 5 bases from J, with 12 bases in between. Per the germline V gene, CDR1 is SGHVS and CDR2 is FNYEAQ. CDR3: CAGGVGTGELFF. The CDR3 DNA follows: TGTGCCGGAGGGGTTGGGACCGGGGAGCTGTTTTTT.

The V and J genes are TRBV28 and TRBJ2-4; the match to TRBD1 covers 7 bases. Per germline, CDR1 MDHEN and CDR2 SYDVKM. CDR3 length: 14 amino acids. The ends lost 3 bases at V and 6 bases at J; junction bases unmatched: 5. CDR3 residues: CASSLGQPRNIQYF. The CDR3 bases are TGTGCCAGCAGTTTGGGACAGCCCCGAAACATTCAGTACTTC.